The clone carrying this T cell receptor beta chain showed up just once. Amplification used 60 Vbeta primers and 13 Jbeta primers. The method was immunoSEQ multiplex PCR; TCRdb's version includes in-frame clones alone and lacks a portion of them. The profile shows about 140,000 clones, 82% of them singletons. The data are from a study of cytomegalovirus exposure and HLA in healthy donors. The CDR3 spans 14 residues. Germline CDR1 SGHNT, CDR2 YENEEA. Trimming took 3 bases from V and 2 from J, leaving 7 bases between them. The source material was PBMCs. The rearrangement links TRBV11-3 to TRBJ2-2; D is unclear. The receptor was isolated from a man aged 25-40 years in good health and CMV-seropositive. CDR3 region: CASSLYSNTGELFF. In nucleotides, the CDR3 is TGTGCCAGCAGCTTGTACAGCAACACCGGGGAGCTGTTTTTT.